The text below deals with one T cell receptor beta chain. Sequenced by immunoSEQ multiplex PCR; TCRdb stores in-frame clones only, minus some. The table lists 300,000 to 350,000 clones, just over 85% of them singletons. This specimen belongs to a study of blood T cell repertoires in COVID-19. Ages ranged from about 18 to 89 years, with residence in approximately 25 US areas. The V end was cut by 2 bases, the J end by 3 bases, with 5 bases between. CDR1 is DFQATT and CDR2 is SNEGSKA in the germline V gene (reference sequence). This CDR3 spans 11 amino acids. The specimen was PBMCs or T cells enriched from blood (not recorded which). This TCR was recovered from a woman in her 40s with acute COVID-19. The chain recombines TRBV20-1 with TRBJ2-7; D unclear. The DNA for the CDR3 is TGCAGTGCTAGACAGTACTACGAGCAGTACTTC. Protein sequence: CSARQYYEQYF.